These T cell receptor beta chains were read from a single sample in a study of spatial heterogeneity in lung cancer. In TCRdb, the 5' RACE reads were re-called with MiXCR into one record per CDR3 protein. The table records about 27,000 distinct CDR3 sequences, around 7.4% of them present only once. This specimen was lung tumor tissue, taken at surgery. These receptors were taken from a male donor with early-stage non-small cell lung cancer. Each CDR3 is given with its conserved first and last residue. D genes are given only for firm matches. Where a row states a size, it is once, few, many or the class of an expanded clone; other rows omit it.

TGCAGTGCTAGAGGAAGGAACATTCAGTACTTC,CSARGRNIQYF,TRBV20-1,TRBJ2-4,.,many
TGTGCCAGCAGTGAACCTAGACTAGCGGGGGTCGAGCAGTACTTC,CASSEPRLAGVEQYF,TRBV6-1,TRBJ2-7,TRBD2,medium-sized
TGTGCCAGCAAGGCTCTGACGTATGGCTACACCTTC,CASKALTYGYTF,TRBV28,TRBJ1-2,.,.
TGCGCCAGCAGCCAAGAAAACAGGCAAACAGATACGCAGTATTTT,CASSQENRQTDTQYF,TRBV4-3,TRBJ2-3,.,medium-sized
TGTGCCAGCAGTTACTATGATGAGCAGTACTTC,CASSYYDEQYF,TRBV6-5,TRBJ2-7,.,many
TGTGCCAGCAGTTTATCGCGGCGAAGGGAAGAGACCCAGTACTTC,CASSLSRRREETQYF,TRBV27,TRBJ2-5,.,many
TGCAGTGCTTTCGGACAGGATGGCTACACCTTC,CSAFGQDGYTF,TRBV20-1,TRBJ1-2,TRBD1,many
TGCGCCAGCACATTGGGGCCACAAAGCTACGAGCAGTACTTC,CASTLGPQSYEQYF,TRBV5-1,TRBJ2-7,.,few
TGCAGCGTTACTAGCGGGAGGGCGGGGGAGCTGTTTTTT,CSVTSGRAGELFF,TRBV29-1,TRBJ2-2,TRBD2,many
TGTGCCAGCAGCCCAGGGACAGTGAACTATGGCTACACCTTC,CASSPGTVNYGYTF,TRBV7-2,TRBJ1-2,TRBD1,many
TGCAGCGTTGGGGACTCCCAAGAGACCCAGTACTTC,CSVGDSQETQYF,TRBV29-1,TRBJ2-5,.,many
TGCAGTGCTAGAGAAGGGGGCGCGAATCAGCCCCAGCATTTT,CSAREGGANQPQHF,TRBV20-1,TRBJ1-5,TRBD1,.
TGTGCCAGCAGCTCCCGGACAGGGAAAGAGACCCAGTACTTC,CASSSRTGKETQYF,TRBV7-2,TRBJ2-5,TRBD1,many
TGTGCCAGCAGCTTAGCGGGGTCCCCTTCCGGGACAGGGGATCATAATGAGCAGTTCTTC,CASSLAGSPSGTGDHNEQFF,TRBV7-9,TRBJ2-1,TRBD1,.
TGTGCCAGCAGTTATCCAGCGGTCACAGATACGCAGTATTTT,CASSYPAVTDTQYF,TRBV6-2/TRBV6-3,TRBJ2-3,.,many
TGTGCCAGCATAAGGTGGCAGGCTAATGAGCAGTTCTTC,CASIRWQANEQFF,TRBV5-6,TRBJ2-1,.,many
TGTGCCAGCAGGACCGGGGGATTGTTGGGAAACACCATATATTTT,CASRTGGLLGNTIYF,TRBV2,TRBJ1-3,.,many
TGCGCCAGCAGCTTGTTATACTCAGGGGACTATGGCTACACCTTC,CASSLLYSGDYGYTF,TRBV5-1,TRBJ1-2,.,many
TGCGCCAGCAGATTAGCGGGGGGGCCTCAAGATACGCAGTATTTT,CASRLAGGPQDTQYF,TRBV5-1,TRBJ2-3,TRBD2,many
TGTGCCAGCAAAGGGGGGACCAAAAACATTCAGTACTTC,CASKGGTKNIQYF,TRBV6-5,TRBJ2-4,.,many
TGTGCCAGCAGCCTAGCCTACGACTCGGGGTACGAGCAGTACTTC,CASSLAYDSGYEQYF,TRBV6-5,TRBJ2-7,.,many
TGTGCCAGCAGCTTGGGGGGGTCCCAAGGGGCCTACGAGCAGTACTTC,CASSLGGSQGAYEQYF,TRBV11-2,TRBJ2-7,TRBD2,few
TGTGCCAGCAGTGAATCGGCTCTCGGGTCACCCCTCCACTTT,CASSESALGSPLHF,TRBV6-1,TRBJ1-6,.,many
TGCAGTGCTAGAGCTAGCGGATCCACAGATACGCAGTATTTT,CSARASGSTDTQYF,TRBV20-1,TRBJ2-3,TRBD2,many
TGTGCCAGCACCTTCCCGACTAGCGGGATAGATACGCAGTATTTT,CASTFPTSGIDTQYF,TRBV28,TRBJ2-3,TRBD2,.
TGCAGCGTTGAAGTCAACGGGGGAGAGACCCAGTACTTC,CSVEVNGGETQYF,TRBV29-1,TRBJ2-5,.,few
TGTGCCAGCAGTCGCCGCTCTGGGGCCAACGTCCTGACTTTC,CASSRRSGANVLTF,TRBV6-2/TRBV6-3,TRBJ2-6,.,many
TGCAGCGTCGACCGGGGGGTGGGCTCCTACAATGAGCAGTTCTTC,CSVDRGVGSYNEQFF,TRBV29-1,TRBJ2-1,TRBD2,medium-sized
TGCAGTGGTCTAGATTGGATAGAGACCCAGTACTTC,CSGLDWIETQYF,TRBV20-1,TRBJ2-5,.,many
TGCGCCAGCAGCCAAGAGTGGGGCTTCGGGACTCCTAGCACAGATACGCAGTATTTT,CASSQEWGFGTPSTDTQYF,TRBV4-3,TRBJ2-3,.,many
TGCGCCAGCAGCTTGGCCGAACGGGGGCATAACAATGAGCAGTTCTTC,CASSLAERGHNNEQFF,TRBV5-1,TRBJ2-1,.,many
TGTGCCAGCAGCGCCGCTCAGGGGGTTTTCTATGGCTACACCTTC,CASSAAQGVFYGYTF,TRBV9,TRBJ1-2,TRBD1,many
TGCAGCGTTGCCCATACAGTAGAGGGAGAGACCCAGTACTTC,CSVAHTVEGETQYF,TRBV29-1,TRBJ2-5,.,many
TGTGCCAGCAGTCAACAGGGGCGGGAGCAGTACTTC,CASSQQGREQYF,TRBV6-6,TRBJ2-7,TRBD1,many
TGTGCCAGCAGCCATGCTAGCGGCCAAGAGACCCAGTACTTC,CASSHASGQETQYF,TRBV3-1,TRBJ2-5,TRBD2,many
TGTGCCAGCAGTGTAGCACAGGGCGCCCAAGAGACCCAGTACTTC,CASSVAQGAQETQYF,TRBV12-3/TRBV12-4,TRBJ2-5,.,many
TGTGCCAGCAGTCGTCTCGCTGGGAACACCGGGGAGCTGTTTTTT,CASSRLAGNTGELFF,TRBV6-2/TRBV6-3,TRBJ2-2,.,many
TGCGCCAGCAGCTTGGCAGTTTCTGGGGCCAACGTCCTGACTTTC,CASSLAVSGANVLTF,TRBV5-1,TRBJ2-6,.,many
TGCAGTGCTAGAGATCCGCACGGCTACTCCTACGAGCAGTACTTC,CSARDPHGYSYEQYF,TRBV20-1,TRBJ2-7,.,many
TGTGCCAGCAGCTTAGCGCGGGTCGGGAGCCCCACAGATACGCAGTATTTT,CASSLARVGSPTDTQYF,TRBV7-6,TRBJ2-3,.,.
TGTGCCAGCAGCTTCAGGGGCCTAGAGACCCAGTACTTC,CASSFRGLETQYF,TRBV7-2,TRBJ2-5,.,.
TGTGCCAGCAGAATGGTCAATGAAAAACTGTTTTTT,CASRMVNEKLFF,TRBV6-6,TRBJ1-4,.,.
TGCGCCAGCAGCCAAGCTCAGGCAGGGCCGTACAGCACAGATACGCAGTATTTT,CASSQAQAGPYSTDTQYF,TRBV4-3,TRBJ2-3,.,many
TGTGCCAGCAGCTTCGGGGCGAAAGAGACCCAGTACTTC,CASSFGAKETQYF,TRBV11-2,TRBJ2-5,.,few
TGCAGTGCTGCCGGACCCTTAACAGGGGCTGATGCAGATACGCAGTATTTT,CSAAGPLTGADADTQYF,TRBV20-1,TRBJ2-3,TRBD1,many
TGTGCCAGCAGCTCTGATCGTTTGGGCAATTCACCCCTCCACTTT,CASSSDRLGNSPLHF,TRBV7-2,TRBJ1-6,.,few
TGTGCCAGCAGTAGGCCTGACTTGGCGAATGAGCAGTTCTTC,CASSRPDLANEQFF,TRBV6-5,TRBJ2-1,.,.
TGCGCCAGCAGCCAAGATGTTAAAAGCGGGGGCCGATTTAGCACAGATACGCAGTATTTT,CASSQDVKSGGRFSTDTQYF,TRBV4-3,TRBJ2-3,TRBD2,.
TGTGCCACCAGCAGAAGACAGGGGATGACAGATACGCAGTATTTT,CATSRRQGMTDTQYF,TRBV15,TRBJ2-3,TRBD1,many
TGTGCCAGCAGCTTAGTACTAGCGGGGGCGAACTCCTACAATGAGCAGTTCTTC,CASSLVLAGANSYNEQFF,TRBV7-2,TRBJ2-1,TRBD2,many
TGTGCCATCAGTGGGCAGGGGATGAGCACTGAAGCTTTCTTT,CAISGQGMSTEAFF,TRBV10-3,TRBJ1-1,.,.
TGTGCCAGCAGCGGCAGGGGGCACCCACAAGAGACCCAGTACTTC,CASSGRGHPQETQYF,TRBV28,TRBJ2-5,TRBD1,few
TGCAGTGCTAGAGTGCCGGGGCAGGATAAAGCTTTCTTT,CSARVPGQDKAFF,TRBV20-1,TRBJ1-1,.,.